This T cell receptor beta chain was retrieved from a study of T cell responses to AZD1222 COVID-19 vaccine. Study observations and caveats: Vaccine-associated CD4 TCRs spanned spike, dominant at 160-218 and 743-854. Clonal diversity may have been underestimated in mostly white British donors. It was only after the peak T cell response that any repertoires were sampled.

Points on this clone: Its antigen remains unidentified.

Produced via immunoSEQ multiplex PCR; TCRdb's table is partial and in-frame only. Of 75,000 or so clones listed, less than 95% are singletons. The sequence came from an adult who received the AZD1222 COVID-19 vaccine. Here the sequenced sample was peripheral blood, taken 28 days after the second AZD1222 dose.

For the CDR3, the DNA is TGTGCCAGCAGTTCGTTTCCAGGGGGCCTAACCTACGAGCAGTACTTC. Translation gives CASSSFPGGLTYEQYF. The chain recombines TRBV27 with TRBJ2-7; TRBD1 agrees at 8 bases. Germline lookup yields CDR1 MNHEY and CDR2 SMNVEV (reference sequence). Trimming cost V 4 bases and J 2 bases; bases outside gene matches: 10. The CDR3 spans 16 residues.